The entry below gives a single T cell receptor (beta chain) sequence along with its context. What it recognizes is unknown. The time point here: newly diagnosed, previously untreated cHL patient sample. Magnetic negative selection served to purify CD4+ T cells out of PBMCs that had been thawed. The study compared against PBMCs from newly diagnosed, untreated classical Hodgkin lymphoma. Only in-frame clones appear in the TCRdb table, and some are missing; sequencing was by immunoSEQ multiplex PCR. This sample has 20,000 or so clones, with roughly 89% found just once. This sample was included in a study of PD-1 blockade in classical Hodgkin lymphoma. Study-level results: Repertoire difference causes, possibly disease activity or prior therapy, remain undefined. Newly diagnosed patients were reported to exhibit reduced baseline TCR diversity relative to healthy donors.

Germline assignment: CDR1 SGHTA and CDR2 FQGNSA. Trimming took 2 bases from V and 2 from J; bases not matched to a gene: 2. This CDR3 is built from 14 residues. The TCR was taken from a human donor with classical Hodgkin lymphoma. Sequencing was performed on CD4+ T cells from blood. The chain recombines TRBV7-2 with TRBJ2-7; 8 bases are a match to TRBD2. CDR3 loop: CASSLTSGPYEQYF. CDR3 coding DNA: TGTGCCAGCAGCTTAACTAGCGGTCCCTACGAGCAGTACTTC.